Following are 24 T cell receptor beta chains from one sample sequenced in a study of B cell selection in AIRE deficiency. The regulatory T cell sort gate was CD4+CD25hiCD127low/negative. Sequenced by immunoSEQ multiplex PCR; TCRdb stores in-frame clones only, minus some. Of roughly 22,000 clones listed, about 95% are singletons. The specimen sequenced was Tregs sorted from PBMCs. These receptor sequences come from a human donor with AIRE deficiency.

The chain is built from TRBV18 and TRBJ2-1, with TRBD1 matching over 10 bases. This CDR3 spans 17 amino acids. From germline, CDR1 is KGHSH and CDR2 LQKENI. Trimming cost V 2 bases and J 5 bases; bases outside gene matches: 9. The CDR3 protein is CASSPATGGKGHNEQFF. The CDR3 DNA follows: TGTGCCAGCTCACCAGCGACAGGGGGCAAAGGACACAATGAGCAGTTCTTC.

CDR3 bases: TGTGCCAGCAGCTTGGTTTGGTACGGAGGGACTGAAGCTTTCTTT. This translates into CASSLVWYGGTEAFF. The chain links TRBV5-5 to TRBJ1-1, with no clear D. Germline V gives CDR1 SGHKS, CDR2 YYEKEE (reference sequence). This CDR3 has 15 residues. V lost 0 bases and J lost 5, with 14 bases in between.

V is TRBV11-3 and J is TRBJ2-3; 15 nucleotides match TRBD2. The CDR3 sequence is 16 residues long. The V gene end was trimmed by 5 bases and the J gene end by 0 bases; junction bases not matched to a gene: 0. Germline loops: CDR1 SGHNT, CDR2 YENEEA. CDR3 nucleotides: TGTGCCAGCAGCGGGACTAGCGGGAGGAGCACAGATACGCAGTATTTT. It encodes CASSGTSGRSTDTQYF.

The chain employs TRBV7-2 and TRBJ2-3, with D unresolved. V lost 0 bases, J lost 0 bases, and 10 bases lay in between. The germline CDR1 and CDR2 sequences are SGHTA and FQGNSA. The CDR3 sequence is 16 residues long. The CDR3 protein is CASSLAGGLSTDTQYF. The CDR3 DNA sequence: TGTGCCAGCAGCTTAGCGGGCGGTCTAAGCACAGATACGCAGTATTTT.

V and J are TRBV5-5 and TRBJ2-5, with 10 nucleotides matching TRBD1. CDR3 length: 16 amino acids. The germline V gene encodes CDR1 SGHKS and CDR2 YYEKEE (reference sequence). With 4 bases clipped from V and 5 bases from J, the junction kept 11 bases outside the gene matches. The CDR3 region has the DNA TGTGCCAGCAGCGAAAGGGACAGGGGAGCGCGGGAGACCCAGTACTTC. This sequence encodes CASSERDRGARETQYF.

The CDR3 nucleotides read TGTGCCAGCAGCCCCGTAGTGGGGGGCTACACCTTC. Translated, it gives CASSPVVGGYTF. The chain links TRBV7-2 to TRBJ1-2, with D unclear. V dropped 5 bases and J dropped 8 bases, with 12 bases sitting between them. Germline CDR1 SGHTA, CDR2 FQGNSA. This CDR3 contains 12 residues.

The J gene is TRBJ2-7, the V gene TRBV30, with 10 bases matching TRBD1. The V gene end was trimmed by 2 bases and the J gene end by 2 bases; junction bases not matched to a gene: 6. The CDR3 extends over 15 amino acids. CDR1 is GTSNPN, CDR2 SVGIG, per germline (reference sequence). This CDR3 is CAWSFIGTGAYEQYF. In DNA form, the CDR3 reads TGTGCCTGGAGTTTTATCGGGACAGGGGCCTACGAGCAGTACTTC.

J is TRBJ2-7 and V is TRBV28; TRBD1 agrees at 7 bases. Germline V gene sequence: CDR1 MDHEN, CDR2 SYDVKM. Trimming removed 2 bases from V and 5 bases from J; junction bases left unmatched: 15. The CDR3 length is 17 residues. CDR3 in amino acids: CASSLGNFGTVGDEQYF. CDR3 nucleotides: TGTGCCAGCAGTTTAGGTAACTTCGGGACAGTGGGGGACGAGCAGTACTTC.

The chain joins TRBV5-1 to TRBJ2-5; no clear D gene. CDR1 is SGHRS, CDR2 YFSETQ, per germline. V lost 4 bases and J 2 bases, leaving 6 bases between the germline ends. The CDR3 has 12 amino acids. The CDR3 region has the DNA TGCGCCAGCAGCCTTACTCAAGAGACCCAGTACTTC. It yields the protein CASSLTQETQYF.

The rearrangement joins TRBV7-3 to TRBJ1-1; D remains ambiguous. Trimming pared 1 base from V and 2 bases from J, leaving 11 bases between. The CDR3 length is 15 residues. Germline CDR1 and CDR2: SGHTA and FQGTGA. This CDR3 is CASSLNGWANTEAFF. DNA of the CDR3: TGTGCCAGCAGCTTAAATGGTTGGGCAAACACTGAAGCTTTCTTT.

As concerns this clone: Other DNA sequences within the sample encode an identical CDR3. CDR3 loop: CASSLVRASTDTQYF. In DNA, the CDR3 is TGCGCCAGCAGCTTGGTCAGAGCTAGCACAGATACGCAGTATTTT. The chain employs TRBV5-1 and TRBJ2-3; D unresolved. CDR1 is SGHRS and CDR2 is YFSETQ in the germline V gene. With 0 bases removed from V and 0 bases from J, the gap between germline ends came to 8 bases. CDR3 length: 15 residues.

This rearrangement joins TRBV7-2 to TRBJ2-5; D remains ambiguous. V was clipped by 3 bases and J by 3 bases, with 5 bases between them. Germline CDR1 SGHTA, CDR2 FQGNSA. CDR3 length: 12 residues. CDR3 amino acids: CASSFGKETQYF. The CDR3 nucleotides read TGTGCCAGCAGCTTCGGAAAAGAGACCCAGTACTTC.

For the CDR3, the DNA is TGTGCCAGCGGACGGCCCGGCCCTTTCAGGGCGGGTAATGAAAAACTGTTTTTT. Translation: CASGRPGPFRAGNEKLFF. The rearrangement uses TRBV28 and TRBJ1-4, with TRBD1 as a possible D gene (5 bases). The CDR3 consists of 18 residues. Germline CDR1 and CDR2: MDHEN and SYDVKM. V dropped 8 bases and J dropped 4 bases, with 26 bases sitting between them.

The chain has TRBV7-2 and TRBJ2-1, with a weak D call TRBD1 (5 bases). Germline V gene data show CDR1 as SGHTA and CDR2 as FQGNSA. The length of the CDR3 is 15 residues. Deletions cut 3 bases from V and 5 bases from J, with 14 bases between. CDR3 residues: CASSFRSGRDNEQFF. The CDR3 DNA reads TGTGCCAGCAGCTTTCGTTCCGGCAGGGACAATGAGCAGTTCTTC.

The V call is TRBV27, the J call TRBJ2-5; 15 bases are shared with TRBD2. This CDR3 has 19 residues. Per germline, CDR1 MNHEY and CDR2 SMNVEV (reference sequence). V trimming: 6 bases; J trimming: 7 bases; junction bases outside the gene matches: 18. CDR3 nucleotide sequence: TGTGCCAGCAGCCACTGGGGACTAGCGGGAGGAGGAGGGACGGGGACCCAGTACTTC. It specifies CASSHWGLAGGGGTGTQYF.

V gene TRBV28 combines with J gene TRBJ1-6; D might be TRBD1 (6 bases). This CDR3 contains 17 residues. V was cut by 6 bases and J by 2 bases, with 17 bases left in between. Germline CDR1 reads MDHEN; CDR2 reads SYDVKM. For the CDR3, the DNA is TGTGCCAGCAGCCCATCGGGAGGGGACACCTATAATTCACCCCTCCACTTT. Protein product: CASSPSGGDTYNSPLHF.

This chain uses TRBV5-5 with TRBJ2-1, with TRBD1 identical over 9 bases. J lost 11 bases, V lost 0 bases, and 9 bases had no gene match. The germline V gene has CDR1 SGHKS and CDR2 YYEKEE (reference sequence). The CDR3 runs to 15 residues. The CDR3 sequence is CASSLAETGGLQQFF. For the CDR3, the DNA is TGTGCCAGCAGCTTGGCCGAGACAGGGGGGCTTCAGCAGTTCTTC.

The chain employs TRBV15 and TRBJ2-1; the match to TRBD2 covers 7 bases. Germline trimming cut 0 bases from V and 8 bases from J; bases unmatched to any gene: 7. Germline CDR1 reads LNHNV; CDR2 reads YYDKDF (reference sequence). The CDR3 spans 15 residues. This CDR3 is CATSRDLRAGDEQFF. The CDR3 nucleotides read TGTGCCACCAGCAGAGATTTGAGGGCGGGAGATGAGCAGTTCTTC. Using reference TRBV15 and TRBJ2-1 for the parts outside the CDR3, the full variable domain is DAMVIQNPRYQVTQFGKPVTLSCSQTLNHNVMYWYQQKSSQAPKLLFHYYDKDFNNEADTPDNFQSRRPNTSFCFLDIRSPGLGDTAMYLCATSRDLRAGDEQFFGPGTRLTVL.

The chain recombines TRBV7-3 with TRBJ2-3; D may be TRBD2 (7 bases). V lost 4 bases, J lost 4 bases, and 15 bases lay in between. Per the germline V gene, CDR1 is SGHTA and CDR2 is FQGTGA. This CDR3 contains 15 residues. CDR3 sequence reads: CASSSHGGHADTQYF. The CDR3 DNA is TGTGCCAGCAGCTCCCACGGGGGGCACGCAGATACGCAGTATTTT.

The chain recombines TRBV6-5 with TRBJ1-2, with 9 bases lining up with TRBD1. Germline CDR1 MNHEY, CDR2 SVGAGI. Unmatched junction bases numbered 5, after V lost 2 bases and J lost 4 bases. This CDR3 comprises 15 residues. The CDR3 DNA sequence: TGTGCCAGCAGTTACCTTCCGGGACAGGGCTATGGCTACACCTTC. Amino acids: CASSYLPGQGYGYTF.

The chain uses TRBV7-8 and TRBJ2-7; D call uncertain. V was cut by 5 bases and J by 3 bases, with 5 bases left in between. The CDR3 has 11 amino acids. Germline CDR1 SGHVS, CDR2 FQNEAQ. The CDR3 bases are TGTGCCAGCAGCCCAGACTACGAGCAGTACTTC. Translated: CASSPDYEQYF.

CDR3 amino acids: CASSHGRLAGYQETQYF. For the CDR3, the DNA is TGCGCCAGCAGCCATGGCCGACTAGCGGGTTACCAAGAGACCCAGTACTTC. V usage is TRBV4-1 and J usage is TRBJ2-5, with TRBD2 matching over 10 bases. V shed 3 bases and J 0 bases; nucleotides not matched to a gene: 7. Germline CDR1 and CDR2: MGHRA and YSYEKL. The length of the CDR3 is 17 residues.

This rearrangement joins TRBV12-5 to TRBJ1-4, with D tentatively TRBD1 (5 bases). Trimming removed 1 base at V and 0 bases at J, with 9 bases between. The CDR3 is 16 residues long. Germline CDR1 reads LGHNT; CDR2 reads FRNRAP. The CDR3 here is CASGLGRQTTNEKLFF. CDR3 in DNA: TGTGCTAGTGGTTTGGGACGACAGACAACTAATGAAAAACTGTTTTTT.

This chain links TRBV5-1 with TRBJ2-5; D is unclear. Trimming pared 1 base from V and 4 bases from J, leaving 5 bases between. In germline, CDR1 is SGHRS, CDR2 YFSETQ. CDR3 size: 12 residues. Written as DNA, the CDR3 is TGCGCCAGCAGCTTGTCAGGAGAGACCCAGTACTTC. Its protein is CASSLSGETQYF.